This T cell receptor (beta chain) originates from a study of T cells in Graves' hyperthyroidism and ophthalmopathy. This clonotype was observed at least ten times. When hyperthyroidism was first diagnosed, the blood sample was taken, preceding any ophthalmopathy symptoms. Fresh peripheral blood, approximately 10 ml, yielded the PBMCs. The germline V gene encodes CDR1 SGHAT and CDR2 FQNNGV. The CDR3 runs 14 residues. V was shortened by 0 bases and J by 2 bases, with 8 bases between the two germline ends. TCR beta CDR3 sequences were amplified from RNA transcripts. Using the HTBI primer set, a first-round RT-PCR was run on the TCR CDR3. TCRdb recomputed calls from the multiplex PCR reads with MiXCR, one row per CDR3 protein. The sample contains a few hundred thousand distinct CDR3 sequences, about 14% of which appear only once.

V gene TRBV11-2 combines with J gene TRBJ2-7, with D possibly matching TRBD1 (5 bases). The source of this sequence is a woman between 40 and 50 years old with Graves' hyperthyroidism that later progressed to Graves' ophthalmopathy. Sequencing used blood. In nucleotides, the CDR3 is TGTGCCAGCAGCTTAGACAGGGTTGCCTACGAGCAGTACTTC. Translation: CASSLDRVAYEQYF.